These T cell receptor beta chains were read from a single sample in a study of response to subunit inactivated influenza vaccine. TCRdb passed the RT-PCR reads through MiXCR, listing each CDR3 protein once. The table has around 540,000 distinct CDR3 sequences, over 9.5% seen once. The sequences come from PBMCs from blood, collected on the day of vaccination. Receptor source: a man in his fifties or sixties who received an inactivated influenza vaccine. The conserved cysteine and the conserved F or W are not part of the CDR3 here. The order of the fields is V gene, J gene, clone size, CDR3 protein. The size entry is marked missing in some rows and otherwise reads once, few, many or a size class.

>TRBV6-1|TRBJ1-6|-
ASSAAVGHYNSPLH
>TRBV6-2/TRBV6-3|TRBJ2-7|-
ASSDIAEQY
>TRBV24-1|TRBJ2-5|many
ATSDSLGTGKETQY
>TRBV29-1|TRBJ2-5|many
SVEDGTETQY
>TRBV11-2|TRBJ2-7|-
ASSRGQLSSYEQY
>TRBV24-1|TRBJ2-1|few
ATSDYGDNLVDEQF
>TRBV12-3/TRBV12-4|TRBJ1-1|-
ASRPGMGGTEAF
>TRBV5-8|TRBJ1-4|-
ASMGLQTGVWKLF
>TRBV6-2/TRBV6-3|TRBJ2-1|few
ASKKGGFYNEQF
>TRBV5-1|TRBJ2-5|many
ASSLPGEETQY
>TRBV5-1|TRBJ2-7|-
ASSLYELGPYEQY
>TRBV28|TRBJ2-3|many
ASSLGARGLTDTQY
>TRBV19|TRBJ2-3|few
ASKAGSGTQY
>TRBV20-1|TRBJ1-3|few
SARPRSSGNTIY
>TRBV7-2|TRBJ2-7|few
ASSLEGRGSRYEQY
>TRBV10-1|TRBJ2-2|-
ASNREGGTGELF
>TRBV4-3|TRBJ2-1|many
ASSQDRIDNEQF
>TRBV7-6|TRBJ2-1|few
ASSSSGGRGNEQF
>TRBV5-1|TRBJ2-1|few
ASSFGTGTGEQF
>TRBV6-1|TRBJ1-6|few
ASSLRGWNSPLH
>TRBV4-3|TRBJ1-1|few
ASSPAAGGFSTEAF
>TRBV7-9|TRBJ1-4|-
ASSPNEGYRSEKLF
>TRBV4-2|TRBJ1-5|few
ASSQELSLQPQH
>TRBV12-3/TRBV12-4|TRBJ2-1|few
ASSPRPDRARDEQF
>TRBV5-1|TRBJ2-7|-
ASSQSASGRVEQY
>TRBV7-9|TRBJ1-1|few
ASSLARGQGRTEAF
>TRBV20-1|TRBJ2-5|-
SARVGGLPVETQY
>TRBV29-1|TRBJ2-5|many
SVAGPGQMQETQY
>TRBV20-1|TRBJ2-2|few
SARGGLAGNTGELF
>TRBV28|TRBJ2-5|few
AIGGTGETQY
>TRBV6-2/TRBV6-3|TRBJ1-4|-
ASSYDYREELATNEKLF
>TRBV6-2/TRBV6-3|TRBJ2-1|many
ASGLAGVVEQF
>TRBV7-8|TRBJ2-3|-
ASSTRTAPRTDTQY
>TRBV27|TRBJ2-7|-
ASSSTGTGFSSAYEQY
>TRBV6-5|TRBJ2-2|many
ASSYGGRFGGELF
>TRBV7-2|TRBJ2-7|-
ASSLPRDRANEQY